Here is one T cell receptor (beta chain) with its context. Per the germline V gene, CDR1 is LGHDT and CDR2 is YNNKEL (reference sequence). The ends were cut back, 5 bases at V and 9 bases at J, with 9 bases in the middle. The CDR3 sequence is 11 residues long. These data come from a study of blood T cells in healthy people across ages. It was with a sample-barcoded 5' primer and a J-beta primer mix that a second PCR of roughly 7 to 12 cycles was run. TCRdb itself ran the 5' RACE reads through MiXCR, one entry per CDR3 protein. The profile shows 1.5 million to 2 million distinct CDR3 sequences, about 35% of them singletons.

The origin of this receptor is a woman between 25 and 40 years old in good health. The material sequenced was blood. The chain carries TRBV3-1 and TRBJ2-3; D remains unclear. The CDR3 spells CASSAHHTQYF. The CDR3 DNA sequence: TGTGCCAGCAGCGCGCACCACACGCAGTATTTT.